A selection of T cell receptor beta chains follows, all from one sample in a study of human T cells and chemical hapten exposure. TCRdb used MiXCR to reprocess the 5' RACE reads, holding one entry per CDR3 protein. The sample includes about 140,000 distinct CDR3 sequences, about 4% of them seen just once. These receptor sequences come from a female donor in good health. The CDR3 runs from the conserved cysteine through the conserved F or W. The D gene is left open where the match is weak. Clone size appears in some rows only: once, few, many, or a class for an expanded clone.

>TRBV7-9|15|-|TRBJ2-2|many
CASSSGRWNTGELFF
TGTGCCAGCAGCTCTGGACGGTGGAACACCGGGGAGCTGTTTTTT
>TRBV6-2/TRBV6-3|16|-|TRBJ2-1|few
CASSKHRVGPYNEQFF
TGTGCCAGCAGTAAACACAGGGTTGGCCCCTACAATGAGCAGTTCTTC
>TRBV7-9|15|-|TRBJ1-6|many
CASSQKTGGSSPLHF
TGTGCCAGCAGCCAGAAAACAGGAGGATCTTCACCCCTCCACTTT
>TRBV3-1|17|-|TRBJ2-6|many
CASSQDGSETGANVLTF
TGTGCCAGCAGCCAAGATGGGAGCGAAACTGGGGCCAACGTCCTGACTTTC
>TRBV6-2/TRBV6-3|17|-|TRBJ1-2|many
CASSRSTGTVTNYGYTF
TGTGCCAGCAGCCGTTCTACAGGAACCGTAACTAACTATGGCTACACCTTC
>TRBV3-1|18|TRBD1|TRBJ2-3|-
CASSQGSTGGTSTDTQYF
TGTGCCAGCAGCCAAGGATCAACAGGGGGAACTAGCACAGATACGCAGTATTTT
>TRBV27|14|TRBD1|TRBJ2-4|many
CASSLSGQGNIQYF
TGTGCCAGCAGTTTATCGGGACAGGGAAACATTCAGTACTTC
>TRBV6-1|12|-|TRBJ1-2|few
CASSEGYYGDTF
TGTGCCAGCAGTGAAGGGTACTATGGCGACACCTTC
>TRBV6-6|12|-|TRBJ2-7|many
CASSYQTGEQYF
TGTGCCAGCAGTTACCAGACAGGCGAGCAGTACTTC
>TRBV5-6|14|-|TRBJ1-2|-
CASSLGSFTYGYTF
TGTGCCAGCAGCTTAGGCAGCTTCACCTATGGCTACACCTTC
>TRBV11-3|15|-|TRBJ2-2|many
CASSLDDRGTGELFF
TGTGCCAGCAGCTTAGATGACAGAGGCACCGGGGAGCTGTTTTTT
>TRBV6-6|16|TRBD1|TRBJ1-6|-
CASSRDRGPSNSPLNF
TGTGCCAGCAGTCGGGACAGGGGGCCTTCTAATTCACCCCTAAACTTT
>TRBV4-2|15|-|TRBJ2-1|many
CASSQDMVSLGAQFF
TGTGCCAGCAGCCAAGATATGGTTAGTTTGGGGGCCCAGTTCTTC
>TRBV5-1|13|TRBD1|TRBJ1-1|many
CASSQGINTEAFF
TGCGCCAGCTCACAGGGGATTAACACTGAAGCTTTCTTT
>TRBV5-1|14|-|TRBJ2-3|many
CASSFPEVLDTQYF
TGCGCCAGCAGCTTCCCCGAAGTGCTGGATACGCAGTATTTT
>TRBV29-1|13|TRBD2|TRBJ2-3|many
CSGGSGGVDTQYF
TGCAGCGGGGGTAGCGGGGGTGTAGATACGCAGTATTTT
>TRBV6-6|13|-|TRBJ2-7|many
CASSLDSTYEQYF
TGTGCCAGCAGTTTGGACAGTACCTACGAGCAGTACTTC